Below, 30 T cell receptor beta chains from the same sample are listed, as sequenced in a study of blood T cell repertoires in COVID-19. TCRdb keeps only in-frame clones here, not all; method: immunoSEQ multiplex PCR. The profile shows approximately 170,000 clones, about 88% of them singletons. Material: PBMCs or T cells enriched from blood (not recorded which). Receptors were obtained from a woman aged 18-30 years who had recovered from COVID-19.

V usage is TRBV27 and J usage is TRBJ2-7; D unclear. This CDR3 has 14 amino acids. The germline V gene has CDR1 MNHEY and CDR2 SMNVEV (reference sequence). V shed 0 bases and J shed 2 bases, with 8 bases lying between them. CDR3 coding DNA: TGTGCCAGCAGTTTATCGTTTAGTGCCTACGAGCAGTACTTC. Its protein is CASSLSFSAYEQYF.

The V and J genes are TRBV10-1 and TRBJ2-1, with 11 bases fitting TRBD2. The CDR3 totals 15 residues. Germline CDR1 WNHNN, CDR2 SYGVQD (reference sequence). V was pared by 0 bases and J by 7 bases, with 2 bases of the junction left unmatched. CDR3 residues: CASSESRTSGNEQFF. The CDR3 DNA reads TGCGCCAGCAGTGAGTCTCGGACTAGCGGGAATGAGCAGTTCTTC.

This sequence joins TRBV4-2 and TRBJ1-2; D is unresolved. V was pared by 0 bases and J by 4 bases, with 12 bases between. CDR3 size: 15 residues. CDR1 is LGHNA, CDR2 YNFKEQ, per germline. For the CDR3, the DNA is TGTGCCAGCAGCCAAGATCGCACCTCGGGCTATGGCTACACCTTC. This codes for CASSQDRTSGYGYTF.

J is TRBJ2-1 and V is TRBV9; 7 nucleotides align to TRBD2. The CDR3 totals 15 residues. CDR1 is SGDLS and CDR2 is YYNGEE in the germline V gene. With 0 bases clipped from V and 4 bases from J, the junction kept 4 bases outside the gene matches. The CDR3 bases are TGTGCCAGCAGCGTAGAGGGTAGCGGGTACAATGAGCAGTTCTTC. Residues: CASSVEGSGYNEQFF.

The gene calls are TRBV9 and TRBJ2-1, with 8 bases lining up with TRBD2. V lost 1 base, J lost 0 bases, and 9 bases stayed unmatched. This CDR3 region has 18 residues. Per the germline V gene, CDR1 is SGDLS and CDR2 is YYNGEE. The CDR3 nucleotides are TGTGCCAGCAGCGTAAGTTTTGTGGCGGGAGGCTCCTACAATGAGCAGTTCTTC. Translating gives CASSVSFVAGGSYNEQFF.

V is TRBV11-1 and J is TRBJ2-1; TRBD2 is a possible D gene (6 bases). V dropped 2 bases and J dropped 7 bases, with 15 bases sitting between them. The CDR3 loop spans 15 amino acids. Germline V gene data show CDR1 as SGHAT and CDR2 as FQDESV (reference sequence). The CDR3 loop is CASSLRRGLGNEQFF. CDR3 in DNA: TGTGCCAGCAGCTTAAGGCGGGGACTCGGTAATGAGCAGTTCTTC.

The chain employs TRBV10-3 and TRBJ2-7; TRBD2 matches 9 bases. J gave up 1 base and V 0 bases, and 4 bases lay outside the gene matches. The germline V gene encodes CDR1 ENHRY and CDR2 SYGVKD. The CDR3 has 16 residues. The CDR3 here is CAISESGGRASYEQYF. The CDR3 DNA follows: TGTGCCATCAGTGAGTCTGGCGGGAGGGCTTCCTACGAGCAGTACTTC.

The chain uses TRBV4-3 and TRBJ2-7; 8 bases are a match to TRBD1. The V gene end was trimmed by 1 base and the J gene end by 0 bases; junction bases not matched to a gene: 2. CDR1 and CDR2 (germline): LGHNA, YSLEER. The CDR3 runs 15 residues. The CDR3 sequence: CASSQGQGLSYEQYF. In nucleotides, the CDR3 is TGCGCCAGCAGCCAAGGACAGGGGCTCTCCTACGAGCAGTACTTC.

Written as DNA, the CDR3 is TGCGCCAGCAGCTCCCGGGGAGATACGCAGTATTTT. Protein: CASSSRGDTQYF. This chain connects TRBV4-1 to TRBJ2-3; TRBD2 might be the D (5 bases). The CDR3 consists of 12 residues. Germline loops: CDR1 MGHRA, CDR2 YSYEKL. V dropped 5 bases and J dropped 5 bases, with 8 bases sitting between them.

This chain joins TRBV19 and TRBJ1-4; maybe TRBD1 (5 bases). The V and J ends lost 3 bases and 6 bases respectively, with 17 bases between them. The CDR3 consists of 16 residues. Germline loops: CDR1 LNHDA, CDR2 SQIVND (reference sequence). Here the CDR3 reads CASSMRITPRDEKLFF. CDR3 bases: TGTGCCAGTAGTATGAGAATCACCCCCAGGGATGAAAAACTGTTTTTT.

This clone has just one count. The chain recombines TRBV12-3 or TRBV12-4 with TRBJ1-2, with D perhaps matching TRBD1 (5 bases). Trimming removed 4 bases at V and 6 bases at J, with 12 bases between. The CDR3 extends over 13 amino acids. CDR3 residues: CASSSTPRDGYTF. For the CDR3, the DNA is TGTGCCAGCAGTTCGACCCCCAGGGATGGCTACACCTTC.

The rearrangement links TRBV6-5 to TRBJ1-1, with 7 bases aligning to TRBD1. The ends lost 5 bases at V and 6 bases at J; junction bases unmatched: 12. The CDR3 has 15 amino acids. CDR1 MNHEY and CDR2 SVGAGI come from the germline V gene. Written as DNA, the CDR3 is TGTGCCAGCAGTACCTACACAGGGGTTGGATCTGAAGCTTTCTTT. This sequence encodes CASSTYTGVGSEAFF.

This chain links TRBV6-5 with TRBJ2-7; D is possibly TRBD2 (5 bases). V gave up 4 bases and J gave up 2 bases, with 12 bases separating them. The CDR3 runs 14 residues. The germline V gene encodes CDR1 MNHEY and CDR2 SVGAGI. The CDR3 sequence is CASSSYEGAYEQYF. In DNA form, the CDR3 reads TGTGCCAGCAGTTCTTACGAGGGCGCCTACGAGCAGTACTTC.

This clone was seen just once. The chain uses TRBV29-1 and TRBJ2-7; 8 bases match TRBD1. V gave up 4 bases and J gave up 4 bases; unmatched junction bases: 0. Looked up from germline, CDR1 is SQVTM and CDR2 is ANQGSEA. CDR3 length: 11 amino acids. The CDR3 spells CSVGTGYEQYF. CDR3 bases: TGCAGCGTTGGGACAGGGTACGAGCAGTACTTC.

A few counts support this clone. This chain connects TRBV5-1 to TRBJ2-2, with 10 bases identical to TRBD2. CDR1 and CDR2 (germline): SGHRS, YFSETQ. The CDR3 consists of 17 residues. J lost 7 bases, V lost 0 bases, and 9 bases had no gene match. This CDR3 is CASSLGAGGPSSGELFF. In DNA, the CDR3 is TGCGCCAGCAGCTTGGGAGCGGGAGGGCCGTCTAGCGGGGAGCTGTTTTTT.

This clone was seen just once. The chain recombines TRBV5-1 with TRBJ2-1; D possibly corresponds to TRBD1 (5 bases). V lost 5 bases and J 0 bases, leaving 12 bases between the germline ends. This CDR3 has 15 residues. Germline V gene lookup returns CDR1 SGHRS and CDR2 YFSETQ. CDR3 DNA: TGCGCCAGCAGACCCCCACAGGACTCCTACAATGAGCAGTTCTTC. This sequence encodes CASRPPQDSYNEQFF.

The genes are TRBV27 and TRBJ2-7, with TRBD2 matching 9 bases. The CDR3 runs to 15 residues. The J segment lost 1 base and the V segment lost 5 bases, leaving 6 bases of the junction unmatched. Germline V gene sequence: CDR1 MNHEY, CDR2 SMNVEV (reference sequence). Here the CDR3 DNA reads TGTGCCAGCAGTCCAGGGACTAGCAGATCCTACGAGCAGTACTTC. Translating it yields CASSPGTSRSYEQYF.

The chain has TRBV5-4 and TRBJ2-5; 10 bases fit TRBD2. Trimming cost V 0 bases and J 5 bases; bases outside gene matches: 4. CDR3 length: 15 residues. Germline values: CDR1 SGHNT, CDR2 YYREEE (reference sequence). The CDR3 loop reads CASSLASGRVETQYF. CDR3 sequence (DNA): TGTGCCAGCAGCTTGGCTAGCGGGAGAGTGGAGACCCAGTACTTC.

Remarks on this clone: Germline and junction disagree at one end, which may indicate a read error. V gene TRBV7-7 combines with J gene TRBJ2-7, with TRBD1 identical over 11 bases. CDR1 is SSHAT and CDR2 is FNYEAQ in the germline V gene (reference sequence). This CDR3 region has 15 residues. The CDR3 spells CASSLRTGGYSEQYF. In DNA, the CDR3 is TGTGCTAGCAGCTTAAGGACAGGGGGCTATAGCGAGCAGTACTTC.

The V and J genes are TRBV11-2 and TRBJ2-5; 12 positions agree with TRBD1. Germline V gene data show CDR1 as SGHAT and CDR2 as FQNNGV. This CDR3 has 18 residues. The ends lost 4 bases at V and 4 bases at J; junction bases unmatched: 13. The CDR3 coding sequence is TGTGCCAGCAGCTCTCCCACCGGGACAGGGGGCATGGGAGAGACCCAGTACTTC. It translates to CASSSPTGTGGMGETQYF. Based on the CDR3 plus reference TRBV11-2 and TRBJ2-5, the full variable domain is EAGVAQSPRYKIIEKRQSVAFWCNPISGHATLYWYQQILGQGPKLLIQFQNNGVVDDSQLPKDRFSAERLKGVDSTLKIQPAKLEDSAVYLCASSSPTGTGGMGETQYFGPGTRLLVL.

The chain is built from TRBV5-4 and TRBJ1-6; 7 bases agree with TRBD1. CDR1 SGHNT and CDR2 YYREEE come from the germline V gene (reference sequence). J lost 10 bases, V lost 4 bases, and 11 bases had no gene match. The CDR3 runs to 15 residues. CDR3 region: CASSESTGSGSPLHF. CDR3 DNA: TGTGCCAGCAGCGAGTCGACAGGGTCGGGATCACCCCTCCACTTT.

J is TRBJ2-2 and V is TRBV3-1 (or the pseudogene TRBV3-2); D gene uncertain. This CDR3 comprises 12 residues. CDR1 and CDR2 (germline): LGHDT, YNNKEL (reference sequence). The V gene lost 2 bases and the J gene lost 7 bases, with 5 bases spanning the gap. The CDR3 loop is CASSQQRGELFF. In DNA, the CDR3 is TGTGCCAGCAGCCAACAGCGCGGGGAGCTGTTTTTT.

This clone has at least ten counts. This rearrangement joins TRBV30 to TRBJ2-1, with TRBD1 matching over 12 bases. V shed 1 base, J shed 0 bases, and the junction held 7 bases outside the gene matches. The CDR3 spans 18 residues. The germline V gene has CDR1 GTSNPN and CDR2 SVGIG (reference sequence). CDR3 DNA: TGTGCCTGGAGTGCCGGGACAGGGGGCTCTGCCTCCTACAATGAGCAGTTCTTC. Residues: CAWSAGTGGSASYNEQFF.

The J gene is TRBJ1-4, the V gene TRBV15; tentatively, D is TRBD1 (6 bases). V was cut by 1 base and J by 3 bases, with 12 bases left in between. The CDR3 spans 16 residues. The V gene's germline CDR1 is LNHNV and CDR2 YYDKDF (reference sequence). CDR3 in DNA: TGTGCCACCAGCAGAGCAGGGGTTTCGGCTAATGAAAAACTGTTTTTT. Translated, it gives CATSRAGVSANEKLFF.

This clone was detected once. The chain has TRBV30 and TRBJ2-3; 8 bases fit TRBD2. The CDR3 sequence is 12 residues long. Germline V gene data show CDR1 as GTSNPN and CDR2 as SVGIG (reference sequence). The V segment lost 3 bases and the J segment 10 bases; nucleotides outside the gene matches: 6. The CDR3 protein is CAWSTGTRAQYF. Here the CDR3 DNA reads TGTGCCTGGAGCACCGGGACTAGAGCGCAGTATTTT.

The chain has TRBV5-1 and TRBJ2-2; no definite D call. Germline CDR1 SGHRS, CDR2 YFSETQ. This CDR3 region has 11 residues. V gave up 8 bases and J gave up 7 bases, with 9 bases separating them. The CDR3 here is CAREEFGELFF. CDR3 sequence (DNA): TGCGCCAGAGAGGAGTTCGGGGAGCTGTTTTTT.

The V and J genes are TRBV7-3 and TRBJ2-3; the D gene is possibly TRBD1 (6 bases). V was clipped by 5 bases and J by 4 bases, with 10 bases between them. Germline CDR1 is SGHTA and CDR2 is FQGTGA. The CDR3 has 13 amino acids. The CDR3 DNA reads as TGTGCCAGCAGCATCCAGGGGCCAGATACGCAGTATTTT. This codes for CASSIQGPDTQYF. Based on the CDR3 plus reference TRBV7-3 and TRBJ2-3, the full variable domain is GAGVSQTPSNKVTEKGKYVELRCDPISGHTALYWYRQSLGQGPEFLIYFQGTGAADDSGLPNDRFFAVRPEGSVSTLKIQRTERGDSAVYLCASSIQGPDTQYFGPGTRLTVL.

The J gene is TRBJ1-4, the V gene TRBV5-1; the D is unclear. V lost 4 bases to trimming and J lost 0 bases, with 13 bases between them. Germline V gene sequence: CDR1 SGHRS, CDR2 YFSETQ. The CDR3 length is 16 residues. This CDR3 reads CASSPGGMPTNEKLFF. DNA for the CDR3: TGCGCCAGCAGCCCGGGAGGGATGCCAACTAATGAAAAACTGTTTTTT. Full variable domain (remainder filled in from reference TRBV5-1 and TRBJ1-4): KAGVTQTPRYLIKTRGQQVTLSCSPISGHRSVSWYQQTPGQGLQFLFEYFSETQRNKGNFPGRFSGRQFSNSRSEMNVSTLELGDSALYLCASSPGGMPTNEKLFFGSGTQLSVL.

The rearrangement joins TRBV19 to TRBJ2-1; maybe TRBD2 (5 bases). From germline, CDR1 is LNHDA and CDR2 SQIVND (reference sequence). The CDR3 contains 16 residues. The V and J ends lost 5 bases and 6 bases respectively, with 20 bases between them. As DNA, the CDR3 is TGTGCCAGTAGTCCGGAGGACTTACTAAAGGGCAATGAGCAGTTCTTC. The encoded protein is CASSPEDLLKGNEQFF.

This clone has only one observation. This rearrangement joins TRBV10-3 to TRBJ2-7; D is unresolved. Germline V gives CDR1 ENHRY, CDR2 SYGVKD. The CDR3 spans 13 residues. V was clipped by 1 base and J by 0 bases, with 4 bases between them. The CDR3 DNA reads as TGTGCCATCAGTGAGTTTAGCTCCTACGAGCAGTACTTC. Its translation: CAISEFSSYEQYF.